This T cell receptor (beta chain) stems from a study of T cells in Graves' hyperthyroidism and ophthalmopathy. Notes on the study in general: Stable hyperthyroidism was separated from ophthalmopathy by a model based on 13 V-J features.

Template material for amplifying TCR beta CDR3 regions consisted of RNA transcripts. Researchers ran a first-round RT-PCR on the TCR CDR3 using the HTBI primer set. TCRdb called the multiplex PCR reads again in MiXCR, with one record for every CDR3 protein. The sample lists over 450,000 distinct CDR3 sequences; 13% to 15% were seen once. In its sample, this clonotype was seen many times. What it binds is not known. This CDR3 is built from 14 residues. Deletions cut 3 bases from V and 6 bases from J, with 12 bases between. Germline V gene data show CDR1 as KGHSH and CDR2 as LQKENI. The diagnoses drew upon clinical symptoms, serum thyroxine and TRAb, thyroid ultrasound and orbital computed tomography.

Input material: blood. The TCR was taken from a woman between 18 and 30 years old with Graves' hyperthyroidism. The chain carries TRBV18 and TRBJ2-1; D ambiguous. CDR3 protein: CASSPRADTNEQFF. In DNA form, the CDR3 reads TGTGCCAGCTCACCCCGGGCGGATACCAATGAGCAGTTCTTC.